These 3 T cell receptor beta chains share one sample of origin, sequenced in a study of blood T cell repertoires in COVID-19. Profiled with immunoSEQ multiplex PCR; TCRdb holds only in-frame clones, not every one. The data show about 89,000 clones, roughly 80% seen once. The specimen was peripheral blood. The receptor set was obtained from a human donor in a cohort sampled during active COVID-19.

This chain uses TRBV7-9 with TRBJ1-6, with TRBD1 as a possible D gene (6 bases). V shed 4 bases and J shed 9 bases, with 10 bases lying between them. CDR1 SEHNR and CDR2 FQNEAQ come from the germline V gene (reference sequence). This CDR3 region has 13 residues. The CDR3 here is CASSSQGSSPLHF. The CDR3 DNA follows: TGTGCCAGCAGCTCTCAGGGGAGTTCACCCCTCCACTTT.

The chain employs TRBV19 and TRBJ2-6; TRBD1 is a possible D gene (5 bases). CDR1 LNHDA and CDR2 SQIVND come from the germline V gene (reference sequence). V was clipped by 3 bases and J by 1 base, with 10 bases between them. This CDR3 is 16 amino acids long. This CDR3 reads CASSMTAMSGANVLTF. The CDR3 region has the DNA TGTGCCAGTAGTATGACAGCCATGTCTGGGGCCAACGTCCTGACTTTC.

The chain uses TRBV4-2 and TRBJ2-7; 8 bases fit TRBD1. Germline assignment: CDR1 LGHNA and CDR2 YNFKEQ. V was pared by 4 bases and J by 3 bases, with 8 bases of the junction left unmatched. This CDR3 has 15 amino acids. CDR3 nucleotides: TGTGCCAGCAGCCCCTCCACGGGGACAGGCTACGAGCAGTACTTC. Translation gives CASSPSTGTGYEQYF.